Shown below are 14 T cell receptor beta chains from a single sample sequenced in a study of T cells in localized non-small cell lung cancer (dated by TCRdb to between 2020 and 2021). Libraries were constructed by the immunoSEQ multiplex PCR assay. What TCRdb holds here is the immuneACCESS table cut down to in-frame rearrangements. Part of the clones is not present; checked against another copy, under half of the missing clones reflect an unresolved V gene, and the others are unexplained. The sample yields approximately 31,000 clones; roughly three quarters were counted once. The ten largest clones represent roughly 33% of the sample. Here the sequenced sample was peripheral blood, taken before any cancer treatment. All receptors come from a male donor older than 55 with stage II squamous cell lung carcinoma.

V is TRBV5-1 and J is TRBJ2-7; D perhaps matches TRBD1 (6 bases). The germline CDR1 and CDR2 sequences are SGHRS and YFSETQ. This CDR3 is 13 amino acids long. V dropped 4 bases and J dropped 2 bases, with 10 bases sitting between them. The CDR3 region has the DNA TGCGCCAGCAGCCCCGACAGGCCCTACGAGCAGTACTTC. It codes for CASSPDRPYEQYF.

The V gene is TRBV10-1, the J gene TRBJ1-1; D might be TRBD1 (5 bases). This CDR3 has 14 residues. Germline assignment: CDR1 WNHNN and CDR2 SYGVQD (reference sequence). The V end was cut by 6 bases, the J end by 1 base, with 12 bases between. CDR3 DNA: TGCGCCAGCAGCGCAGGGTCCTCGAACACTGAAGCTTTCTTT. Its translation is CASSAGSSNTEAFF.

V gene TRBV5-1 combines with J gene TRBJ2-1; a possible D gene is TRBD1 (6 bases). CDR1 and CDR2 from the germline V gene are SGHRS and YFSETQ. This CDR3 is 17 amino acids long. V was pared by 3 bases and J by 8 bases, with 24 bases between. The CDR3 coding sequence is TGCGCCAGCAGCTGGGCCAGGGGAGACGGTCGAGCGGATGAGCAGTTCTTC. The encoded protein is CASSWARGDGRADEQFF.

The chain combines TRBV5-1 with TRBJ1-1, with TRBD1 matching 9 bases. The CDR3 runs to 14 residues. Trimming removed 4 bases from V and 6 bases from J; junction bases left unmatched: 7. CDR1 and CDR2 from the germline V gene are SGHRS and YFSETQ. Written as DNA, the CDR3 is TGCGCCAGCAGCGCGACAGGGGGGATGTCTGAAGCTTTCTTT. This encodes CASSATGGMSEAFF.

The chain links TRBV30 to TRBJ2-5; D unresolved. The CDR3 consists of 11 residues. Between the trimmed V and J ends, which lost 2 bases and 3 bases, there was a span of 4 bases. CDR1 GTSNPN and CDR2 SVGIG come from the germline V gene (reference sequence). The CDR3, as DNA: TGTGCCTGGAGTTCGAAAGAGACCCAGTACTTC. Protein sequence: CAWSSKETQYF.

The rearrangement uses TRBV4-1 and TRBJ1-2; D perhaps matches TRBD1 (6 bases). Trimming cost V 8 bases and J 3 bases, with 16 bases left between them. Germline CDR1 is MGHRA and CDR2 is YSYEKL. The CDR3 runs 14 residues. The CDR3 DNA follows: TGCGCCAGCGGGGGCGTCAACCTAGACTATGGCTACACCTTC. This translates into CASGGVNLDYGYTF.

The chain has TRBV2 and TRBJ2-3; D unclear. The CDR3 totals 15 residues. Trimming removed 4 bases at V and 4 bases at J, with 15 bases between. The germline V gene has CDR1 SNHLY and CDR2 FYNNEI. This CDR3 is CASSVLGIVADTQYF. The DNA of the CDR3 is TGTGCCAGCAGTGTTCTGGGGATTGTCGCAGATACGCAGTATTTT.

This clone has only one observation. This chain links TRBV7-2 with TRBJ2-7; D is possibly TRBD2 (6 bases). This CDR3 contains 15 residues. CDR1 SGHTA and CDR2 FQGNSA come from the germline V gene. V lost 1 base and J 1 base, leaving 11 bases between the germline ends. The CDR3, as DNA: TGTGCCAGCAGCTTAGGCCTAGCGCTATCCTACGAGCAGTACTTC. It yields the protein CASSLGLALSYEQYF.

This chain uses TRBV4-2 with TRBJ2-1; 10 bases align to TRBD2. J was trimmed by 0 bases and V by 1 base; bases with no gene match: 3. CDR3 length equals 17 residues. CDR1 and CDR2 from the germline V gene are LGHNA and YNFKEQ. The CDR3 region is CASSQGTSGVSYNEQFF. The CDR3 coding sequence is TGTGCCAGCAGCCAAGGGACTAGCGGAGTCTCCTACAATGAGCAGTTCTTC.

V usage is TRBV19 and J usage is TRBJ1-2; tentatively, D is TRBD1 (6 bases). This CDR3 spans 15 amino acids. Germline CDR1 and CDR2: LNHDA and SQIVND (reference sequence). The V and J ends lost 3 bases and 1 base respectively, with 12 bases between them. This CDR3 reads CASSMGGQSNYGYTF. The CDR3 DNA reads TGTGCCAGTAGTATGGGAGGACAGAGTAACTATGGCTACACCTTC.

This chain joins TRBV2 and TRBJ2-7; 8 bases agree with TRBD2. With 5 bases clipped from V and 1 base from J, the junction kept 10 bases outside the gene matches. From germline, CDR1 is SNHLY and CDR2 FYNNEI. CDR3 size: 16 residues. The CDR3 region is CASSPLIGTRSYEQYF. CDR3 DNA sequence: TGTGCCAGCAGTCCACTCATCGGGACTAGGTCCTACGAGCAGTACTTC.

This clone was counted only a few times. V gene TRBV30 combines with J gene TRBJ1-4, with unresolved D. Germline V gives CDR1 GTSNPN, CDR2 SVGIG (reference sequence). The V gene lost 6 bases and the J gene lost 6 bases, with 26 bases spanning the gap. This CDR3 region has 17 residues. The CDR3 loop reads CACSHEGSAGVDEKLFF. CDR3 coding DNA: TGTGCCTGCTCTCATGAGGGCTCCGCAGGAGTTGATGAAAAACTGTTTTTT.

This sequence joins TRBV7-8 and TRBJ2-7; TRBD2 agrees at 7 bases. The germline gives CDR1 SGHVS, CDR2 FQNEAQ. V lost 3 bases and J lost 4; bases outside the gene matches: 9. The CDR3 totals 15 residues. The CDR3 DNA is TGTGCCAGCAGCTTGGCGGGGGTAACCCAGTACGAGCAGTACTTC. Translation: CASSLAGVTQYEQYF.

CDR3 coding DNA: TGTGCCAGCAGTCTAGCGGGAGGGCGTCATGAGCAGTTCTTC. This sequence encodes CASSLAGGRHEQFF. V gene TRBV6-5 combines with J gene TRBJ2-1; 12 bases match TRBD2. The J segment lost 8 bases and the V segment lost 5 bases, leaving 4 bases of the junction unmatched. CDR1 and CDR2 from the germline V gene are MNHEY and SVGAGI. This CDR3 spans 14 amino acids.